The sequence of this T cell receptor (beta chain) was determined in a study of cytomegalovirus exposure and HLA in healthy donors. Study-level points and caveats: Later on, analysis showed that most CMV-associated TCR beta chains appeared to be HLA-restricted. Clonal expansion was found to be greater in HLA-associated TCR beta chains than in equally common others in a later analysis. In an earlier analysis, about 87% or about 30%: the productive usage of most TCR beta V segments.

In regard to this clone: Antigen unknown.

Trimming took 0 bases from V and 7 from J, leaving 14 bases between them. Germline V gives CDR1 LNHNV, CDR2 YYDKDF (reference sequence). The CDR3 covers 15 residues. 13 Jbeta primers and 60 Vbeta primers were used for the PCR. Generated by immunoSEQ multiplex PCR, the TCRdb table keeps only in-frame clones and is missing some. The sample consists of some 250,000 clones, more than 75% of them appearing once. The chain recombines TRBV15 with TRBJ2-3, with D maybe TRBD1 (5 bases). The TCR comes from a woman aged 35 to 49 in good health and CMV-seropositive. The sequenced sample consisted of PBMCs. The CDR3 loop reads CATSRDQGPQNTQYF. The CDR3 coding sequence is TGTGCCACCAGCAGAGATCAGGGCCCCCAAAATACGCAGTATTTT.